This T cell receptor (beta chain) derives from a study of T cell repertoires in cytomegalovirus infection. In the case of this clonotype: Its antigen is undetermined.

Findings of the study overall: Identification of carriers of CMV plus the relevant HLA was performed using cumulative public TCR beta family frequency. HLA-C-restricted TCR beta clonotypes specific for CMV led the ex vivo response.

MiXCR was run by TCRdb on the reads, yielding one entry per CDR3 protein. The data show about 490,000 distinct CDR3 sequences, about 11% seen once. Sequencing was carried out using PBMCs. The TCR originated in a human donor in good health (CMV status not recorded). Some clones in this sample may be carry-over from other donors' samples.

Written as DNA, the CDR3 is TGCAGTGCGGCGGGATCCGGCCAGCCCCAGCATTTT. Translation: CSAAGSGQPQHF. V and J are TRBV20-1 and TRBJ1-5; D is unclear. The ends were cut back, 6 bases at V and 7 bases at J, with 13 bases in the middle. The CDR3 has 12 residues. CDR1 and CDR2 (germline): DFQATT, SNEGSKA (reference sequence).